A selection of T cell receptor beta chains follows, all from one sample in a study of T cells in Graves' hyperthyroidism and ophthalmopathy. TCRdb fed the multiplex PCR reads into MiXCR, producing one record per CDR3 protein. The table lists fewer than 450,000 distinct CDR3 sequences, approximately 18% of them singletons, with around a third in the top ten. Sequencing input: blood. These receptors were taken from a woman aged 30 to 39 with Graves' hyperthyroidism that later progressed to Graves' ophthalmopathy. The CDR3 runs from the conserved cysteine through the conserved F or W. A D gene is named only where the DNA matches it firmly. Not every row has a clone size; where given, it reads once, few, many or a size class.

>many|TRBD2|TRBJ2-3|17|TRBV27
TGTGCCAGCAGTTTGCTAGCGGGAGAATCGGGCACAGATACGCAGTATTTT
CASSLLAGESGTDTQYF
>.|.|TRBJ1-5|16|TRBV12-3/TRBV12-4
TGTGCCAGCAGTTTAGAGCGGGGGGGGGCGAATCAGCCCCAGCATTTT
CASSLERGGANQPQHF
>many|.|TRBJ1-1|16|TRBV29-1
TGCAGCATCACGGGGCTCCACCTCTCAATGAACACTGAAGCTTTCTTT
CSITGLHLSMNTEAFF
>few|.|TRBJ2-7|12|TRBV20-1
TGCAGTGCTAGAGTAATGGGCTACGAGCAGTACTTC
CSARVMGYEQYF
>.|TRBD2|TRBJ2-3|14|TRBV20-1
TGCAGTGCTAGAGTTGCTAGCGGGATAGATACGCAGTATTTT
CSARVASGIDTQYF
>many|TRBD2|TRBJ2-7|15|TRBV30
TGTGCCTGGAGTGTCGGGACTAGCGGATATTACGAGCAGTACTTC
CAWSVGTSGYYEQYF
>few|.|TRBJ2-7|16|TRBV7-2
TGTGCCAGCAGGGAGGGGGGCTATACTAGGTCCTACGAGCAGTACTTC
CASREGGYTRSYEQYF
>few|TRBD1|TRBJ2-5|13|TRBV15
TGTGCCACAGCTCCGGGACAGAGCTCCTTACAGTACTTC
CATAPGQSSLQYF
>many|.|TRBJ2-7|13|TRBV27
TGTGCCAGCGGGGTGGGACCGACCTACGAGCAGTACTTC
CASGVGPTYEQYF
>many|TRBD2|TRBJ2-3|15|TRBV2
TGTGCCAGCAGTGCTAGCGGGGGGGCCACCGATACGCAGTATTTT
CASSASGGATDTQYF
>many|.|TRBJ2-7|14|TRBV2
TGTGCCAGCAGTGTATTCGCAGGTGGGGGCGAGCAGTACTTC
CASSVFAGGGEQYF
>.|TRBD1|TRBJ2-1|14|TRBV19
TGTGCCAGTAGTAGCGGACAGGGCGCGGGTGAGCAGTTCTTC
CASSSGQGAGEQFF
>many|.|TRBJ2-7|13|TRBV2
TGTGCCAGCAGTGGCCTAGATTCATACGAGCAGTACTTC
CASSGLDSYEQYF
>.|.|TRBJ2-7|15|TRBV6-1
TGTGCCAGCAGTTCCGATCGAAGCGGAATCTACGAGCAGTACTTC
CASSSDRSGIYEQYF
>many|.|TRBJ2-5|13|TRBV11-2
TGTGCCAGCAGCTTACCTCGTGTAGAGACCCAGTACTTC
CASSLPRVETQYF
>.|TRBD1|TRBJ2-5|15|TRBV5-1
TGCGCCAGCAGACCGGGACAGAGCTTACAAGAGACCCAGTACTTC
CASRPGQSLQETQYF
>many|.|TRBJ1-4|13|TRBV12-3/TRBV12-4
TGTGCCAGCAGTTTAAGTATAAATGAAAAACTGTTTTTT
CASSLSINEKLFF
>.|.|TRBJ2-3|14|TRBV20-1
TGCAGTGCCAATAAAATACAGGGCACAGATACGCAGTATTTT
CSANKIQGTDTQYF
>once|.|TRBJ2-5|13|TRBV20-1
TGCAGTGCCAGATTGGCGGTGGGGGAGACCCAGTACTTC
CSARLAVGETQYF
>many|.|TRBJ2-1|14|TRBV7-9
TGTGCCAGCAGCCCAACCCGGGACCCCAATGAGCAGTTCTTC
CASSPTRDPNEQFF
>.|.|TRBJ2-2|13|TRBV27
TGTGCCAGCAGTTTATCAGCTTCCGGGGAGCTGTTTTTT
CASSLSASGELFF
>many|.|TRBJ2-1|12|TRBV27
TGTGCCAGCAGTTTATTAGTCAATGAGCAGTTCTTC
CASSLLVNEQFF
>many|TRBD1|TRBJ2-5|15|TRBV2
TGTGCCAGCAGTGTGGGGGACAGGAGGGCAGAGACCCAGTACTTC
CASSVGDRRAETQYF
>.|.|TRBJ1-1|15|TRBV5-1
TGCGCCAGCAGCTTGAGCGCCGGACGGGACACTGAAGCTTTCTTT
CASSLSAGRDTEAFF
>many|TRBD2|TRBJ2-5|16|TRBV25-1
TGTGCCAGCAGTTTTAGCGGGGGGACCCTTCAAGAGACCCAGTACTTC
CASSFSGGTLQETQYF
>few|.|TRBJ1-5|13|TRBV20-1
TGCAGTGCCAAGGACGGATCAAATCAGCCCCAGCATTTT
CSAKDGSNQPQHF
>few|TRBD1|TRBJ1-5|15|TRBV6-1
TGTGCCAGCACTGAATACGGGACAGCTCTTCAGCCCCAGCATTTT
CASTEYGTALQPQHF
>many|.|TRBJ2-7|18|TRBV6-2/TRBV6-3
TGTGCCAGCAGTTACATGCAGGGTGGTAGCGGAGTATTCTACGAGCAGTACTTC
CASSYMQGGSGVFYEQYF
>few|.|TRBJ2-7|16|TRBV4-1
TGTGCCAGCAGCCAAGATCGGTCGGGTAGGAATGGGGAGCAGTACTTC
CASSQDRSGRNGEQYF
>many|.|TRBJ2-7|14|TRBV2
TGTGCCAGCAGTGACCAGACAGGAACCTACGAGCAGTACTTC
CASSDQTGTYEQYF
>many|.|TRBJ2-1|15|TRBV19
TGTGCCAGTAGTATTTTAGGGGCCAGTGACAATGAGCAGTTCTTC
CASSILGASDNEQFF
>few|.|TRBJ1-2|13|TRBV13
TGTGCCAGCAGCTTATCAGATTTCTATGGCTACACCTTC
CASSLSDFYGYTF
>many|TRBD2|TRBJ2-1|17|TRBV11-2
TGTGCCAGCAGCCCTGGGATGGGACTAGCCTCCTACAATGAGCAGTTCTTC
CASSPGMGLASYNEQFF
>few|.|TRBJ2-3|15|TRBV5-5
TGTGCCAGCAGCTTACCCCGGGACGCCACAGATACGCAGTATTTT
CASSLPRDATDTQYF
>few|TRBD2|TRBJ2-7|14|TRBV30
TGTGCCTGGAGTGATCCAGCGGGGGGTTACGAGCAGTACTTC
CAWSDPAGGYEQYF
>.|.|TRBJ1-3|13|TRBV20-1
TGCAGTGCGCTTCAGGGCTCTGGAAACACCATATATTTT
CSALQGSGNTIYF
>.|.|TRBJ2-7|14|TRBV27
TGTGCCAGCAGTTTCCAAGGATCTCACTACGAGCAGTACTTC
CASSFQGSHYEQYF
>many|TRBD2|TRBJ2-7|14|TRBV3-1
TGTGCCAGCAGCTATAGCGGGAGGGACTACGAGCAGTACTTC
CASSYSGRDYEQYF
>many|.|TRBJ2-5|14|TRBV30
TGTGCCTGGAGGCAACAGGGTATTGGGGAGACCCAGTACTTC
CAWRQQGIGETQYF
>.|TRBD2|TRBJ2-2|16|TRBV3-1
TGTGCCAGCAGCCAGAGGAGTCGACTAGCATCCGGGGAGCTGTTTTTT
CASSQRSRLASGELFF
>many|TRBD2|TRBJ2-3|20|TRBV24-1
TGTGCCACCAGTGACCCGGCTGGGACTAGCGGGGGGATGGTCACAGATACGCAGTATTTT
CATSDPAGTSGGMVTDTQYF
>few|TRBD1|TRBJ2-7|14|TRBV6-1
TGTGCCAGCAGCTCGACAGGGGGCTTTTTCGAGCAGTACTTC
CASSSTGGFFEQYF
>.|TRBD1|TRBJ1-2|15|TRBV5-1
TGCGCCAGCAGACGGACAGGGGAGGCTAACTATGGCTACACCTTC
CASRRTGEANYGYTF
>few|TRBD2|TRBJ2-1|12|TRBV24-1
TGTGCCACCGGACTAGCGATGAATGAGCAGTTCTTC
CATGLAMNEQFF
>.|.|TRBJ1-3|14|TRBV3-1
TGTGCCAGCAGCCAAGACCCAACGGGAAACACCATATATTTT
CASSQDPTGNTIYF
>many|.|TRBJ2-2|13|TRBV29-1
TGCAGCGTTGTGTCAGAGAACACCGGGGAGCTGTTTTTT
CSVVSENTGELFF
>.|.|TRBJ1-6|16|TRBV20-1
TGCAGTGCCCATGCAGGACAGAGCTCCTATAATTCACCCCTCCACTTT
CSAHAGQSSYNSPLHF
>few|TRBD2|TRBJ2-1|14|TRBV19
TGTGCCAGTAGTATGGGGGGGTTTATCAATGAGCAGTTCTTC
CASSMGGFINEQFF
>many|TRBD2|TRBJ2-7|15|TRBV19
TGTGCCAGTAGTCCCGGGACTAAGTGGGGATACGAGCAGTACTTC
CASSPGTKWGYEQYF
>many|TRBD2|TRBJ2-2|18|TRBV4-2
TGTGCCAGCAGCCCCGACGGGGGGGTTTGGACGAACACCGGGGAGCTGTTTTTT
CASSPDGGVWTNTGELFF
>many|.|TRBJ1-4|15|TRBV3-1
TGTGCCAGCAGCCAAGCGACCACAACTAATGAAAAACTGTTTTTT
CASSQATTTNEKLFF
>few|TRBD1|TRBJ1-5|15|TRBV19
TGTGCCAGTAGTTCGGGGCCGGGACAGGGCTTTCCCCAGCATTTT
CASSSGPGQGFPQHF
>.|TRBD2|TRBJ2-7|15|TRBV4-1
TGCGCCAGCAGCCAGACCCCGGGAGGGGTTGGGGGGCAGTACTTC
CASSQTPGGVGGQYF